Reported below is one T cell receptor beta chain. A read error may be the cause here, since a much bigger clone is one base away. These data originate in a study of kidney transplant recipient with SARS-CoV-2 infection. V was trimmed by 7 bases and J by 4 bases, leaving 13 bases between them. The CDR3 length is 13 residues. The V gene's germline CDR1 is LNHDA and CDR2 SQIVND (reference sequence). TCRdb redid the calling of the reads with MiXCR, one entry per CDR3 protein. The sample yields 200,000 to 300,000 distinct CDR3 sequences, under 30% seen once. The sequence was obtained from a male patient aged 30 to 40 who had COVID-19 and was a kidney transplant recipient. A share of the T cells may be of graft donor origin. The chain carries TRBV19 and TRBJ1-1; weak D call: TRBD1 (6 bases). The material sequenced was a blood sample, taken at baseline and between days 110 and 120 from a kidney transplant recipient. For the CDR3, the DNA is TGTGCCAGTAACCCACGGGGGCTCACTGAAGCTTTCTTT. Translation: CASNPRGLTEAFF.